These 10 T cell receptor beta chains share one sample of origin, sequenced in a study of identical twins. TCRdb ran MiXCR on the 5' RACE reads and lists one entry per CDR3 protein. This sample carries hundreds of thousands of distinct CDR3 sequences, roughly 9.7% of them seen once, and the ten largest clones take roughly 7%. These data were also reused for a study on yellow fever vaccine responses in identical twins.

Sequenced: CD8+ T cells sorted from blood. These receptors all stem from a woman younger than 30 in good health.

The sample holds a few counts of this clonotype. J is TRBJ2-7 and V is TRBV4-3; D not resolved. The CDR3 extends over 16 amino acids. CDR1 is LGHNA, CDR2 YSLEER, per germline. Trimming took off 1 base at V and 3 bases at J, with 16 bases between the two ends. CDR3 DNA: TGCGCCAGCAGCCAAGCCTTTATCTCTCCGGGCTACGAGCAGTACTTC. This gives the protein CASSQAFISPGYEQYF.

This clonotype was seen at least ten times. The chain couples TRBV4-3 to TRBJ2-3, with D unresolved. The CDR3 extends over 15 amino acids. The V and J ends lost 0 bases and 4 bases respectively, with 11 bases between them. The germline V gene encodes CDR1 LGHNA and CDR2 YSLEER. CDR3: CASSQDNNGADTQYF. CDR3 bases: TGCGCCAGCAGCCAAGATAATAACGGCGCAGATACGCAGTATTTT.

The chain links TRBV6-5 to TRBJ1-5; D is unclear. V was trimmed by 0 bases and J by 4 bases, leaving 10 bases between them. Per germline, CDR1 MNHEY and CDR2 SVGAGI. There are 15 residues in the CDR3. The CDR3 DNA sequence: TGTGCCAGCAGTTACTCTTCTGGGGAGAATCAGCCCCAGCATTTT. It specifies CASSYSSGENQPQHF.

This clonotype appeared a few times. This sequence joins TRBV6-1 and TRBJ1-4; the D gene is possibly TRBD1 (6 bases). CDR1 and CDR2 (germline): MNHNS, SASEGT. There are 13 residues in the CDR3. V lost 6 bases and J 2 bases, leaving 7 bases between the germline ends. This CDR3 is CASRQGTNEKLFF. CDR3 DNA: TGTGCCAGCAGGCAGGGGACTAATGAAAAACTGTTTTTT.

This rearrangement joins TRBV2 to TRBJ2-1; 9 bases map to TRBD2. The V and J ends lost 8 bases and 0 bases, in that order; junction bases with no gene match: 11. CDR1 is SNHLY, CDR2 FYNNEI, per germline. CDR3 size: 17 residues. CDR3 sequence (DNA): TGTGCCAGCTGCTGGACTAGCGTTTCAGACTCCTACAATGAGCAGTTCTTC. This translates into CASCWTSVSDSYNEQFF.

This rearrangement joins TRBV6-1 to TRBJ2-1; 9 bases map to TRBD1. The CDR3 sequence is 16 residues long. V lost 2 bases to trimming and J lost 6 bases; unmatched junction nucleotides: 8. Germline assignment: CDR1 MNHNS and CDR2 SASEGT. The CDR3 reads CASSETTGGVGNEQFF. The CDR3 DNA sequence: TGTGCCAGCAGTGAAACTACAGGGGGCGTAGGCAATGAGCAGTTCTTC.

CDR3 sequence (DNA): TGTGCCAGCAGCTTAACAGCTAGCGGGAGCTCCTACAATGAGCAGTTCTTC. It translates to CASSLTASGSSYNEQFF. The chain has TRBV7-6 and TRBJ2-1; 10 nucleotides agree with TRBD2. Germline CDR1 SGHVS, CDR2 FNYEAQ. V dropped 2 bases and J dropped 0; count of bases not matched to a gene: 4. The CDR3 loop spans 17 amino acids. Filled out from reference TRBV7-6 and TRBJ2-1, the complete variable domain reads GAGVSQSPRYKVTKRGQDVALRCDPISGHVSLYWYRQALGQGPEFLTYFNYEAQQDKSGLPNDRFSAERPEGSISTLTIQRTEQRDSAMYRCASSLTASGSSYNEQFFGPGTRLTVL.

This clonotype was seen at least ten times. This chain links TRBV29-1 with TRBJ2-2; D is ambiguous. The germline V and J ends were trimmed by 4 bases and 6 bases, with 9 bases remaining between them. The CDR3 totals 12 residues. In germline, CDR1 is SQVTM, CDR2 ANQGSEA. The CDR3 loop reads CSVVESPGELFF. The CDR3 region has the DNA TGCAGCGTTGTAGAAAGCCCCGGGGAGCTGTTTTTT.

This clonotype was detected only a few times. The chain uses TRBV24-1 and TRBJ2-7, with 10 bases that match TRBD2. The CDR3 totals 15 residues. Looked up from germline, CDR1 is KGHDR and CDR2 is SFDVKD. Unmatched junction bases numbered 6, after V lost 4 bases and J lost 4 bases. The CDR3 loop is CATSDYGLAEYEQYF. The CDR3 DNA reads TGTGCCACCAGTGACTACGGACTAGCGGAATACGAGCAGTACTTC.

V is TRBV4-3 and J is TRBJ2-2; D call uncertain. The germline CDR1 and CDR2 sequences are LGHNA and YSLEER. V was pared by 4 bases and J by 7 bases, with 7 bases between. CDR3 size: 12 residues. The CDR3 here is CASSLRVGELFF. The CDR3 nucleotides are TGCGCCAGCAGCCTCCGGGTCGGGGAGCTGTTTTTT.